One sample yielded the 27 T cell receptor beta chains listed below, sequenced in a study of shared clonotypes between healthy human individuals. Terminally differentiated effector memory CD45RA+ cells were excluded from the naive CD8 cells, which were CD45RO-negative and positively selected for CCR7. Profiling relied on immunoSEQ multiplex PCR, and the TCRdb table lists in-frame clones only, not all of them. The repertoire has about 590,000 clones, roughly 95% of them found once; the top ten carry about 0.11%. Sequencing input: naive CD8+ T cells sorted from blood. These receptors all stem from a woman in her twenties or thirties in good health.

CDR3 in amino acids: CASSLVRGANEQYF. The CDR3 DNA follows: TGTGCCAGCAGCTTAGTTAGAGGGGCCAACGAGCAGTACTTC. The gene calls are TRBV11-2 and TRBJ2-7, with D possibly being TRBD1 or TRBD2 (5 bases each). Trimming took 1 base from V and 5 from J, leaving 12 bases between them. In germline, CDR1 is SGHAT, CDR2 FQNNGV. CDR3 length: 14 residues.

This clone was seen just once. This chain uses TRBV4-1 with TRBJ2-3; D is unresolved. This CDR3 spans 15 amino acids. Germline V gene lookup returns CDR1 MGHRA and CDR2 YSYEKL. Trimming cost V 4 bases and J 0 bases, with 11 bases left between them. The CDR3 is CASSPGRPSTDTQYF. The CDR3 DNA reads TGCGCCAGCAGCCCAGGTCGGCCAAGCACAGATACGCAGTATTTT.

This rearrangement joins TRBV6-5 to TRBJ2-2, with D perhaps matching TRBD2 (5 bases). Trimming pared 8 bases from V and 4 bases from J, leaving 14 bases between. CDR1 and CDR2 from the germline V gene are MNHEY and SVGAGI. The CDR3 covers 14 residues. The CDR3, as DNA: TGTGCCAGCGGGTTCGAGGGTGTCACCGGGGAGCTGTTTTTT. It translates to CASGFEGVTGELFF.

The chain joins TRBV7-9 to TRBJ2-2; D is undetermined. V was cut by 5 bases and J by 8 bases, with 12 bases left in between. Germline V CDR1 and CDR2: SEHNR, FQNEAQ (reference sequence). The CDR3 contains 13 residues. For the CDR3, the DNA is TGTGCCAGCAGCCCAGGTGGCCGAGGGGAGCTGTTTTTT. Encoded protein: CASSPGGRGELFF.

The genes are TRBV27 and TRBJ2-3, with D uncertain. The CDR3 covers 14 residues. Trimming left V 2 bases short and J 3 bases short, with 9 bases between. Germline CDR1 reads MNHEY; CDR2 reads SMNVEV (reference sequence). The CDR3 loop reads CASSLNFRTDTQYF. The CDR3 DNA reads TGTGCCAGCAGTTTAAATTTCAGAACAGATACGCAGTATTTT.

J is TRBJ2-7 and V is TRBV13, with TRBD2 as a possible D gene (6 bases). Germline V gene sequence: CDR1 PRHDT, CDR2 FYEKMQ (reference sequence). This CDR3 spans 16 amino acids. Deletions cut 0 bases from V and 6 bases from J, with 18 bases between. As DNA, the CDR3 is TGTGCCAGCAGCTTAGGCCTTGGGGGGAGGCTAGGCGAGCAGTACTTC. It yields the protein CASSLGLGGRLGEQYF.

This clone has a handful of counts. The CDR3: CASSLSVSNTEAFF. CDR3 DNA sequence: TGTGCCAGCAGCTTATCCGTCTCGAACACTGAAGCTTTCTTT. The chain uses TRBV7-8 and TRBJ1-1; D is ambiguous. CDR1 and CDR2 from the germline V gene are SGHVS and FQNEAQ. This CDR3 spans 14 amino acids. V shed 2 bases and J shed 1 base, with 8 bases lying between them.

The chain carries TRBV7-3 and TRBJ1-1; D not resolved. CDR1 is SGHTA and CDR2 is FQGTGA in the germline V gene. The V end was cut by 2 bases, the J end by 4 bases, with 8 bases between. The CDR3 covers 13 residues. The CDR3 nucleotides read TGTGCCAGCAGCTTAGGGGTGGGCACTGAAGCTTTCTTT. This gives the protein CASSLGVGTEAFF.

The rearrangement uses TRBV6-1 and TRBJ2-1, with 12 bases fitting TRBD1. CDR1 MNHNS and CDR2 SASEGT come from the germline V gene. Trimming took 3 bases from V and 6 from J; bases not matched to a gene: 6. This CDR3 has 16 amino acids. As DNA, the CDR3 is TGTGCCAGCAGTGACAGGGACAGGGGGCCGGGCAATGAGCAGTTCTTC. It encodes CASSDRDRGPGNEQFF.

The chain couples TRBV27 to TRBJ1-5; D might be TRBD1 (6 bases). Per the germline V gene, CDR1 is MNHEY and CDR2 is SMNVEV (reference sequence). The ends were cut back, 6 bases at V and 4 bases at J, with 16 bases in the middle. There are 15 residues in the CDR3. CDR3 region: CASSLWGAINQPQHF. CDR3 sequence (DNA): TGTGCCAGCAGCCTATGGGGGGCCATTAATCAGCCCCAGCATTTT.

The CDR3 spells CASSLSSLDLQFF. The CDR3, as DNA: TGTGCCAGCAGCTTAAGTTCTCTGGATCTGCAGTTCTTC. The rearrangement links TRBV7-8 to TRBJ2-1; D not certain. There are 13 residues in the CDR3. Germline V gene data show CDR1 as SGHVS and CDR2 as FQNEAQ. The V end was cut by 2 bases, the J end by 12 bases, with 14 bases between.

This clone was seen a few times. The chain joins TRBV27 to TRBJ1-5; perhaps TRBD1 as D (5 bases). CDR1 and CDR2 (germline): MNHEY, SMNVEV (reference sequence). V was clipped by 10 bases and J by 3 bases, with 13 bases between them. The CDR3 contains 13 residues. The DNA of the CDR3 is TGTGCCATCGGGGCAGGACTCAATCAGCCCCAGCATTTT. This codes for CAIGAGLNQPQHF.

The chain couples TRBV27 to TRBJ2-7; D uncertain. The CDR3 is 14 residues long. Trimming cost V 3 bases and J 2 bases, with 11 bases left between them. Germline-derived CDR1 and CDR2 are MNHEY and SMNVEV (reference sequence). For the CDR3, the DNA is TGTGCCAGCAGTTTTCGGAGTACCGCCTACGAGCAGTACTTC. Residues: CASSFRSTAYEQYF.

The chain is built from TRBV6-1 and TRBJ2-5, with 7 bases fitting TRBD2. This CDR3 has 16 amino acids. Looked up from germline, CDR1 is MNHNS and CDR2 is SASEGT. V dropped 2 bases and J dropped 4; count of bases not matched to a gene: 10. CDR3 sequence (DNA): TGTGCCAGCAGTGAAATAAGACTAGCCTCCCCAGAGACCCAGTACTTC. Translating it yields CASSEIRLASPETQYF.

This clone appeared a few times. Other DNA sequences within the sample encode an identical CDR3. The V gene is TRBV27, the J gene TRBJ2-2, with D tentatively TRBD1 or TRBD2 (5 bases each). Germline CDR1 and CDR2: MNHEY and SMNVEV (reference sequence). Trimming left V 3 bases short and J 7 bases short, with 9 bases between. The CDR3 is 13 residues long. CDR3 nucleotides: TGTGCCAGCAGTTTGTCGGGGCTCGGGGAGCTGTTTTTT. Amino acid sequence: CASSLSGLGELFF.

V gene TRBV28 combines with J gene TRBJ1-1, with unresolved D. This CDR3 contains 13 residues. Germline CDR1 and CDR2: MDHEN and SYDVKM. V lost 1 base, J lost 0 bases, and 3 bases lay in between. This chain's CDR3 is CASSLLLNTEAFF. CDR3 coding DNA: TGTGCCAGCAGTTTATTACTGAACACTGAAGCTTTCTTT.

The CDR3 is CASSVFELWEQFF. The CDR3 DNA reads as TGTGCCAGCAGCGTCTTTGAGCTGTGGGAGCAGTTCTTC. The chain links TRBV7-9 to TRBJ2-1; no firm D call. V lost 5 bases, J lost 10 bases, and 15 bases lay in between. The CDR3 is 13 amino acids. Germline V gives CDR1 SEHNR, CDR2 FQNEAQ (reference sequence).

CDR3 DNA: TGTGCCAGCATCTCCCAGGACGGGGAATACAATGAGCAGTTCTTC. It codes for CASISQDGEYNEQFF. V is TRBV28 and J is TRBJ2-1, with D maybe TRBD2 (5 bases). The germline CDR1 and CDR2 sequences are MDHEN and SYDVKM. The CDR3 consists of 15 residues. Between the trimmed V and J ends, which lost 7 bases and 4 bases, there was a span of 17 bases.

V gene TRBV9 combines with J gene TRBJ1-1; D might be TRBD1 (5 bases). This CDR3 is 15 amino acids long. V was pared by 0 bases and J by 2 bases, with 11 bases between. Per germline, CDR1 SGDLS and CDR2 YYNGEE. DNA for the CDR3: TGTGCCAGCAGCGTAGGAGGGGCCCTTAACACTGAAGCTTTCTTT. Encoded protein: CASSVGGALNTEAFF. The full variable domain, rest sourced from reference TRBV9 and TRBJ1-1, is DSGVTQTPKHLITATGQRVTLRCSPRSGDLSVYWYQQSLDQGLQFLIQYYNGEERAKGNILERFSAQQFPDLHSELNLSSLELGDSALYFCASSVGGALNTEAFFGQGTRLTVV.

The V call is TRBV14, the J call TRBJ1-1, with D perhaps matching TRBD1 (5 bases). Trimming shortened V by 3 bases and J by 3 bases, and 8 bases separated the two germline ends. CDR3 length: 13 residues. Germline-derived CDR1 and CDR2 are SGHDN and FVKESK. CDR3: CASSQQGDTEAFF. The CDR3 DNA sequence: TGTGCCAGCAGCCAGCAGGGTGACACTGAAGCTTTCTTT.

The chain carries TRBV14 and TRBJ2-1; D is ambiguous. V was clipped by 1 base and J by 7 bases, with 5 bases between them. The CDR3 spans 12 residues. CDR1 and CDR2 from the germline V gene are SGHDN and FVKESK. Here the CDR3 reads CASSQAYNEQFF. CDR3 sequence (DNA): TGTGCCAGCAGCCAAGCTTATAATGAGCAGTTCTTC. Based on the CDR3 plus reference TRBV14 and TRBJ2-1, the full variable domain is EAGVTQFPSHSVIEKGQTVTLRCDPISGHDNLYWYRRVMGKEIKFLLHFVKESKQDESGMPNNRFLAERTGGTYSTLKVQPAELEDSGVYFCASSQAYNEQFFGPGTRLTVL.

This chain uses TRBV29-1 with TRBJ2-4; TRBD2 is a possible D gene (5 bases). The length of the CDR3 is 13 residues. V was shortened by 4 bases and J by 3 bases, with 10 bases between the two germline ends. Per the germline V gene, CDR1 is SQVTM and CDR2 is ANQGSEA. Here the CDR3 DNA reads TGCAGCGTTGGAATTCGGGACAAAAACATTCAGTACTTC. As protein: CSVGIRDKNIQYF.

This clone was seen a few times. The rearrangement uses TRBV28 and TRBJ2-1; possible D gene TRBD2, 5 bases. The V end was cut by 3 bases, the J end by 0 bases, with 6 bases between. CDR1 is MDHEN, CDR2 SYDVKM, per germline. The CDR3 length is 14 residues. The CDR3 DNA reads TGTGCCAGCAGTTTTGGGAGCTCCTACAATGAGCAGTTCTTC. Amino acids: CASSFGSSYNEQFF.

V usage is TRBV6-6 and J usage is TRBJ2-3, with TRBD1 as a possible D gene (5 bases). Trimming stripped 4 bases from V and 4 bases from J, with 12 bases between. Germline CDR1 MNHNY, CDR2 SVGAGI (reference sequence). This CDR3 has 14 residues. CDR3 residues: CASSLVGRADTQYF. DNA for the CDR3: TGTGCCAGCAGTTTGGTCGGCAGGGCAGATACGCAGTATTTT.

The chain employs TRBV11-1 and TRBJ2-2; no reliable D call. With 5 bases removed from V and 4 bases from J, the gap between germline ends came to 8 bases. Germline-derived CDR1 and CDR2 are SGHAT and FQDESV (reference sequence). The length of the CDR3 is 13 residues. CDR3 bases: TGTGCCAGCAGCACCCTCGGCACCGGGGAGCTGTTTTTT. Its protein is CASSTLGTGELFF.

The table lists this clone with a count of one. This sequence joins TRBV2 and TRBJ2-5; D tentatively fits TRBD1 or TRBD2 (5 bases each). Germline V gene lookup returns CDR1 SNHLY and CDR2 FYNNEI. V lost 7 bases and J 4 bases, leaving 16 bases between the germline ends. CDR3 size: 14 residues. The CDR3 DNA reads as TGTGCCAGCATGGGTGTAGGGGACCGAGAGACCCAGTACTTC. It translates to CASMGVGDRETQYF.

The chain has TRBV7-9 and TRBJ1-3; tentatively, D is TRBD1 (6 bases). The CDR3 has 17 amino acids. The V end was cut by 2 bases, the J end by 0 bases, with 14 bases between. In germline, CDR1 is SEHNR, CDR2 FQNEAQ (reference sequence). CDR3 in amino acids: CASSLSSGVYSGNTIYF. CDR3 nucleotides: TGTGCCAGCAGCTTATCTTCAGGGGTGTACTCTGGAAACACCATATATTTT.